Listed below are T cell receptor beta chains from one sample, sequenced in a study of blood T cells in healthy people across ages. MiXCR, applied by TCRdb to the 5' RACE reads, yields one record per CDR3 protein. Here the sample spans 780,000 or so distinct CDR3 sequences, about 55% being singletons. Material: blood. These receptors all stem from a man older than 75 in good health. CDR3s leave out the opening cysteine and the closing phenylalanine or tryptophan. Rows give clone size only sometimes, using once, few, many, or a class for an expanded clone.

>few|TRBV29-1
SAGLAGPNTGELF
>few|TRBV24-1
ATRGRQGLADTQY
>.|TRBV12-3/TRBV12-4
ASSPRGLAGYNEQY
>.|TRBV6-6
ASSSGANTEAF
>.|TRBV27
ASRQGPGYAY
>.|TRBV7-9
ASIKSDEQF
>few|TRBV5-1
ASSLDGSFNEKLF
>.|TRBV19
ASSIDWGGLDQPQH
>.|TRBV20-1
SARLATETQF
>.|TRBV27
ASSQRPSVLSYNEQF
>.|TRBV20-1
SASGFGRGLSTDTQY
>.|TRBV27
ASSSEQASNQPQH
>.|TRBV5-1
ASHLEMNTEAF
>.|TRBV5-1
ASSFLAGEWNEQF
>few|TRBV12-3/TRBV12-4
ASSSGPRTYEQY
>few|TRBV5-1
ATREDLSGANVLT
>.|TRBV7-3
ASSLTSPPVQY
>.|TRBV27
ASPPGRADNEQF
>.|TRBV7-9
ASSFATGGRDNEKLF
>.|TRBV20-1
SAEETSGKSTDTQY
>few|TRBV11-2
ASSLWSGIAKNIQY
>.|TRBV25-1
ASSEYVTGGGYT
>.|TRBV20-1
SAPRTSGRVTQY
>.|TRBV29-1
SVRTSGDEQY
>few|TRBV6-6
ASRTGDQPQH
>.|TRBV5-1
ANSVGQSYEQY
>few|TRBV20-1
SARSGTSSHYNEQF
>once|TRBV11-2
ASRVAGGARNERF
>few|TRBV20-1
SAKLAGVAYEQY
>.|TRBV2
ASSSPSYT
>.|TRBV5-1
ASSPEDTSSGNTIY
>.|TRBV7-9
ASSPVMGNTEAF
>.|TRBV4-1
ASSVGQNTGELF
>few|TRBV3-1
AAEAGGTYEQY
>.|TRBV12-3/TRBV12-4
ASSLWGDRGGTEAF
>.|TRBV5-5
ASSLAVNQPQH
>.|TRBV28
ASPPRRVSTDTQY
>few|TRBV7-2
ASSLAAEGLPQETQY
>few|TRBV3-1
ASSQVRLAGDNEQF
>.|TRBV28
ASSAPGIDEQY
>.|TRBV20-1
SATEGLARNEQF
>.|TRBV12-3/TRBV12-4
ASSLAQGDEQF
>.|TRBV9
ASSVARGPGQF
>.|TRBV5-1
ASSLARGGSQETQY
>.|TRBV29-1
SVRGDRGVEGYT
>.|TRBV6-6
ASTLTGGNYGCT